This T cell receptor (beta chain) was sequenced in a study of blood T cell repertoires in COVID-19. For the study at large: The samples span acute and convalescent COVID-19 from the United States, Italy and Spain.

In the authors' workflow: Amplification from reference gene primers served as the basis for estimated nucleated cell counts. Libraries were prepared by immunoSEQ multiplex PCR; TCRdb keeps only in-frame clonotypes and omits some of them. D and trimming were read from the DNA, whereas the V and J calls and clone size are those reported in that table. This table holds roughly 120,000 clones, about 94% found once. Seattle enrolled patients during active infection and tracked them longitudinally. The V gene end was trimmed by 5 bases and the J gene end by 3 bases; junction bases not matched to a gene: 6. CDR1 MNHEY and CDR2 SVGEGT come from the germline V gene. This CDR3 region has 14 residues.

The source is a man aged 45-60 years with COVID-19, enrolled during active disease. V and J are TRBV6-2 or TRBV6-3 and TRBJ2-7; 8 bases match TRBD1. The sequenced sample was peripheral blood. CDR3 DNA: TGTGCCAGCAGTCGAGGACAGGGCCTCTACGAGCAGTACTTC. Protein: CASSRGQGLYEQYF.